This T cell receptor beta chain comes out of a study of CD8 T cells in ankylosing spondylitis. There are 15 residues in the CDR3. Germline V gives CDR1 KGHSH, CDR2 LQKENI. With 8 bases clipped from V and 6 bases from J, the junction kept 9 bases outside the gene matches. TCRdb reprocessed the 5' RACE reads with MiXCR, giving one entry per CDR3 protein. The data hold about 450,000 distinct CDR3 sequences, with roughly 27% observed a single time. Points from the study as a whole: Both synovial fluid and blood in reactive arthritis had previously been reported to carry some motif variants. Ankylosing spondylitis blood appeared to carry a characteristic TCR beta motif of fewer than 10 highly homologous variants.

Comments on this clonotype: What it binds is not known.

The V and J genes are TRBV18 and TRBJ1-5; 11 nucleotides align to TRBD1. This TCR was recovered from a male donor with ankylosing spondylitis. Input material: blood, either unsorted or a sorted T cell fraction (not recorded which). This CDR3 is CASKRDRGFGQPQHF. CDR3 sequence (DNA): TGTGCCAGCAAACGGGACAGGGGGTTTGGTCAGCCCCAGCATTTT.